One and the same sample provided the 9 T cell receptor beta chains below, sequenced in a study of shared clonotypes between healthy human individuals. Method: immunoSEQ multiplex PCR; TCRdb's copy keeps in-frame clones and lacks some. The sample lists 2 million or so clones; roughly 94% were seen once. Naivety among CD8 cells was defined by CD45RO negativity and positive CCR7 selection, thereby excluding terminally differentiated effector memory CD45RA+ cells. The sequenced sample consisted of naive CD8+ T cells sorted from blood. Source of these receptors: a man in his late teens or twenties in good health.

This clone was recorded once. This chain connects TRBV28 to TRBJ1-1; TRBD1 is a possible D gene (5 bases). The V gene's germline CDR1 is MDHEN and CDR2 SYDVKM. Deletions cut 5 bases from V and 4 bases from J, with 17 bases between. The CDR3 spans 15 residues. Here the CDR3 DNA reads TGTGCCAGCAGTGGTCGTGACAGTTATAGCACTGAAGCTTTCTTT. As protein: CASSGRDSYSTEAFF.

The chain has TRBV29-1 and TRBJ1-2, with 12 bases that match TRBD1. The CDR3 length is 14 residues. Trimming took 4 bases from V and 4 from J; bases not matched to a gene: 4. Germline V lookup: CDR1 SQVTM, CDR2 ANQGSEA. CDR3 DNA: TGCAGCGTTGGAGGGACAGGGGGCTCCTATGGCTACACCTTC. It is translated as CSVGGTGGSYGYTF. Combining the CDR3 with reference TRBV29-1 and TRBJ1-2 gives the whole variable domain SAVISQKPSRDICQRGTSLTIQCQVDSQVTMMFWYRQQPGQSLTLIATANQGSEATYESGFVIDKFPISRPNLTFSTLTVSNMSPEDSSIYLCSVGGTGGSYGYTFGSGTRLTVV.

V usage is TRBV6-5 and J usage is TRBJ2-7; 8 nucleotides line up with TRBD2. The CDR3 has 10 amino acids. Trimming at V came to 10 bases and at J to 5 bases, leaving 1 base not matched to a gene. Germline V gene lookup returns CDR1 MNHEY and CDR2 SVGAGI. The CDR3 loop is CATGGDEQYF. For the CDR3, the DNA is TGTGCCACGGGAGGGGACGAGCAGTACTTC.

The CDR3 DNA reads as TGTGCCAGCAGTTCAAGACCACATTCCGGGACTAGCGGAACTCAAGAGACCCAGTACTTC. Translated, it gives CASSSRPHSGTSGTQETQYF. This sequence joins TRBV27 and TRBJ2-5, with 11 bases aligning to TRBD2. CDR3 length: 20 residues. Per germline, CDR1 MNHEY and CDR2 SMNVEV (reference sequence). V trimming: 4 bases; J trimming: 2 bases; junction bases outside the gene matches: 18.

The chain has TRBV11-2 and TRBJ2-1; D possibly corresponds to TRBD2 (6 bases). Trimming took 3 bases from V and 9 from J, leaving 18 bases between them. CDR3 length equals 15 residues. Germline V gives CDR1 SGHAT, CDR2 FQNNGV. Here the CDR3 DNA reads TGTGCCAGCAGCTTCGACGGGAACGCGGGGTCTGAGCAGTTCTTC. Protein product: CASSFDGNAGSEQFF. The full variable domain, rest sourced from reference TRBV11-2 and TRBJ2-1, is EAGVAQSPRYKIIEKRQSVAFWCNPISGHATLYWYQQILGQGPKLLIQFQNNGVVDDSQLPKDRFSAERLKGVDSTLKIQPAKLEDSAVYLCASSFDGNAGSEQFFGPGTRLTVL.

The chain links TRBV6-5 to TRBJ1-6, with D unresolved. The CDR3 is made up of 13 amino acids. Trimming took 2 bases from V and 10 from J, leaving 9 bases between them. CDR1 and CDR2 (germline): MNHEY, SVGAGI. The CDR3 here is CASSYDLESPLHF. The CDR3 DNA reads TGTGCCAGCAGTTACGACCTCGAGTCACCCCTCCACTTT.

About this clone: Different DNA sequences within this sample yield the same CDR3. The chain recombines TRBV19 with TRBJ1-3, with TRBD1 as a possible D gene (5 bases). The germline V and J ends were trimmed by 3 bases and 0 bases, with 9 bases remaining between them. The germline V gene has CDR1 LNHDA and CDR2 SQIVND (reference sequence). The CDR3 sequence is 15 residues long. CDR3 protein: CASSIDSYSGNTIYF. Written as DNA, the CDR3 is TGTGCCAGTAGTATTGACAGTTACTCTGGAAACACCATATATTTT.

The J gene is TRBJ2-7, the V gene TRBV7-9, with 11 bases lining up with TRBD2. Germline values: CDR1 SEHNR, CDR2 FQNEAQ (reference sequence). Germline trimming cut 6 bases from V and 2 bases from J; bases unmatched to any gene: 0. The CDR3 covers 13 residues. The chain's CDR3 is CASRLAGAYEQYF. Here the CDR3 DNA reads TGTGCCAGCAGACTAGCGGGAGCCTACGAGCAGTACTTC.

The V gene is TRBV5-4, the J gene TRBJ1-3; the D gene is possibly TRBD1 (5 bases). From germline, CDR1 is SGHNT and CDR2 YYREEE (reference sequence). Trimming left V 2 bases short and J 4 bases short, with 10 bases between. The CDR3 consists of 14 residues. CDR3 nucleotide sequence: TGTGCCAGCAGCTTAGACAGTCAGGGAAACACCATATATTTT. Translated: CASSLDSQGNTIYF. Supplemented by reference TRBV5-4 and TRBJ1-3, the full variable domain reads ETGVTQSPTHLIKTRGQQVTLRCSSQSGHNTVSWYQQALGQGPQFIFQYYREEENGRGNFPPRFSGLQFPNYSSELNVNALELDDSALYLCASSLDSQGNTIYFGEGSWLTVV.